These 8 T cell receptor beta chains share one sample of origin, sequenced in a study of blood T cells in healthy people across ages. Using a J-beta primer mix together with a sample-barcoded 5' primer, a second PCR was run for about 6 to 12 cycles. Each CDR3 protein gets one entry after TCRdb re-called the 5' RACE reads with MiXCR. The profile shows about 590,000 distinct CDR3 sequences, approximately 30% of them singletons. Sequenced input: blood. The receptors were gathered from a woman aged 80 or older in good health.

This clonotype was seen ten or more times. The chain recombines TRBV20-1 with TRBJ2-1; 9 nucleotides align to TRBD2. With 1 base clipped from V and 7 bases from J, the junction kept 5 bases outside the gene matches. Germline values: CDR1 DFQATT, CDR2 SNEGSKA (reference sequence). The CDR3 is made up of 14 amino acids. The CDR3, as DNA: TGCAGTGCTAGAGTAGCTAGCGGGGCGAATGAGCAGTTCTTC. Translated, it gives CSARVASGANEQFF.

In this sample, this clonotype turned up many times. The CDR3 bases are TGTGCCAGCAGTTTAGGGCGGGGGCTGTATTTT. It yields the protein CASSLGRGLYF. V is TRBV12-3 or TRBV12-4 and J is TRBJ2-3; D may be TRBD2 (7 bases). The germline V and J ends were trimmed by 1 base and 14 bases, with 10 bases remaining between them. This CDR3 spans 11 amino acids.

About this clonotype: A much larger clone differs by one base, so this may be a read error. The chain couples TRBV20-1 to TRBJ2-4, with D perhaps matching TRBD2 (6 bases). CDR1 DFQATT and CDR2 SNEGSKA come from the germline V gene (reference sequence). The CDR3 length is 15 residues. V dropped 4 bases and J dropped 3 bases, with 16 bases sitting between them. This CDR3 reads CSANPSEGIKNIQYF. In DNA, the CDR3 is TGCAGTGCTAACCCTAGCGAGGGAATCAAAAACATTCAGTACTTC.

This clonotype was detected only a few times. The junction departs from germline at one end; a sequencing error may be responsible. This chain uses TRBV7-9 with TRBJ2-7; 9 bases match TRBD2. The CDR3 extends over 17 amino acids. The germline gives CDR1 SEHNR, CDR2 FQNEAQ (reference sequence). CDR3 nucleotide sequence: TGTGCCAACAGCCCGACCCTTCGGTTAGCGGGGGACAATGAGCAGTACTTC. Its translation: CANSPTLRLAGDNEQYF.

This clonotype has just a few counts. Being one base from a much bigger clone, this may be a read error. The chain joins TRBV7-9 to TRBJ2-4; possibly TRBD2 for D (5 bases). This CDR3 is 11 amino acids long. The germline V gene has CDR1 SEHNR and CDR2 FQNEAQ (reference sequence). V was shortened by 8 bases and J by 13 bases, with 15 bases between the two germline ends. This chain's CDR3 is CASEGAYKQYF. The CDR3 nucleotides are TGTGCCAGCGAGGGCGCCTACAAGCAGTACTTC.

This clonotype was counted once. This chain joins TRBV11-2 and TRBJ2-5, with D perhaps TRBD1 (5 bases). The CDR3 runs to 12 residues. Germline CDR1 SGHAT, CDR2 FQNNGV. V lost 6 bases, J lost 14 bases, and 19 bases lay in between. DNA for the CDR3: TGTGCCAGCAGAGGGGTCAGCTACGAGCATTACTTC. It translates to CASRGVSYEHYF.

Concerning this clonotype itself: This may arise from a read error, as a much more abundant clone is one base away. The V and J genes are TRBV20-1 and TRBJ2-1; the match to TRBD2 covers 8 bases. The junction had 9 bases not matched to a gene; V was cut back by 1 base and J by 10 bases. CDR1 and CDR2 (germline): DFQATT, SNEGSKA (reference sequence). CDR3 length: 14 amino acids. CDR3 in amino acids: CSARGPSGGYEQFF. The CDR3 nucleotides read TGCAGTGCTAGAGGTCCCTCGGGGGGGTACGAGCAGTTCTTC.

This clonotype came up many times. V is TRBV3-1 and J is TRBJ2-5; D is unclear. Germline CDR1 is LGHDT and CDR2 is YNNKEL (reference sequence). This CDR3 spans 11 amino acids. The ends were cut back, 2 bases at V and 8 bases at J, with 6 bases in the middle. For the CDR3, the DNA is TGTGCCAGCAGCCAAAGGGTAACCCAGTACTTC. Translated, it gives CASSQRVTQYF.